This T cell receptor beta chain was retrieved from a study of radiotherapy plus CTLA-4 blockade in lung cancer. As for the study in general: Objective responses were seen in over 15% of patients, disease control in around 31%. Whole-study findings and limits: Tumor-origin TCR clones grew in blood after radiotherapy plus ipilimumab. Early blood T cell clone changes and increased post-radiation serum interferon-beta were reportedly the strongest response predictors.

Only in-frame clones appear in the TCRdb table, and some are missing; sequencing was by immunoSEQ multiplex PCR. This table holds approximately 75,000 clones, more than 75% found once. Concerning this clone: Its antigen is unidentified.

Enrolled patients, whose metastatic non-small-cell lung cancer was chemo-refractory, received focal radiation plus CTLA-4 blockade with ipilimumab. The trim removed 5 bases at V and 0 bases at J, leaving 7 bases unmatched. Per the germline V gene, CDR1 is SGHRS and CDR2 is YFSETQ. The CDR3 is 15 amino acids. The chain employs TRBV5-1 and TRBJ2-7; 8 bases fit TRBD1. This clonotype was obtained from a human donor with non-small cell lung cancer who had a complete response to radiotherapy plus ipilimumab. This specimen was peripheral blood, taken from a patient treated with radiotherapy plus ipilimumab. CDR3 in amino acids: CASRLTGGGSYEQYF. For the CDR3, the DNA is TGCGCCAGCAGGTTAACAGGGGGAGGCTCCTACGAGCAGTACTTC.